This T cell receptor (beta chain) is from a study of T cell changes during pregnancy in multiple sclerosis (dated by TCRdb to the late 2010s). General notes on the study: The study looked at changes in the T cell repertoire across pregnancy in women with multiple sclerosis.

The library was made by the immunoSEQ multiplex PCR assay. TCRdb took over this immuneACCESS table, retaining in-frame rearrangements with V and J assigned. Such tables are incomplete; in checked studies, under half of the missing clones stem from an unresolved V gene, and the remainder is unexplained. The sample records under 50,000 clones, 85% to 95% of which are singletons. About 9% of the sample goes to the ten largest clones. As to this clone: What this receptor recognizes is not known. Base qualities are not provided; no much larger clone lies one nucleotide away.

V is shortened by 1 base, J by 9 bases, and the region joining them spans 31 bases. The CDR3 goes from the cysteine to the phenylalanine over 18 residues. The retained sequence is limited to the CDR3, 54 bases, with the frame set at the first base. Via the germline V gene (reference sequence), CDR1 is GTSNPN and CDR2 SVGIG. This sample comprised CD8+ T cells from peripheral blood mononuclear cells, obtained in the third trimester of pregnancy. The receptor was isolated from a female donor with multiple sclerosis, enrolled in a pregnancy study. The chain employs TRBV30 and TRBJ2-7; 7 matching bases give a weak D call of TRBD2. DNA sequence: TGTGCCTGGAGTGCTTCAGGGGTCGGGTTGAGGGGGGGGGATGGGCAGTACTTC. Translated, this is CAWSASGVGLRGGDGQYF.